This T cell receptor (beta chain) was identified in a study of blood T cells in healthy people across ages. Findings and caveats of the study: Diversity estimated from one million T cells was considered an underestimate. PBMCs were not sorted, which prevented a conclusive comparison of naive versus antigen-experienced cells.

With a J-beta primer mix and a sample-barcoded 5' primer, a second PCR ran about 6 to 11 cycles. In TCRdb, the 5' RACE reads were re-called with MiXCR into one record per CDR3 protein. This sample carries around 1,600,000 distinct CDR3 sequences, roughly 43% of them seen once, and the ten largest clones take around 4%. Peripheral blood from each donor was collected in a volume of 8.5 to 10 milliliters. Isolation of PBMCs gave at least 6 million cells per sample. Trimming removed 0 bases from V and 10 bases from J, with 16 bases in between. The CDR3 totals 15 residues. Germline V lookup: CDR1 LGHNA, CDR2 YSLEER. Remarks on this clonotype: Its antigen is undetermined.

The chain has TRBV4-3 and TRBJ2-1; D may match TRBD1 or TRBD2 (5 bases each). The clonotype originates from a woman aged 18-29 years in good health. The source material was blood. This CDR3 is CASSQESGRPKEQFF. The CDR3 DNA follows: TGCGCCAGCAGCCAAGAATCGGGACGGCCAAAGGAGCAGTTCTTC.